Each of the 3 T cell receptor beta chains below was sequenced from the same sample in a study of control samples from healthy donors and cancer patients. The repertoire was sequenced with immunoSEQ multiplex PCR; TCRdb's copy has only in-frame clones and lacks some. This sample carries about 80,000 clones, approximately 91% of them seen once, and the ten largest clones take 4.5% to 6%. The sequencing input was blood. The receptors derive from a woman between 45 and 65 years old in good health.

The rearrangement links TRBV6-2 or TRBV6-3 to TRBJ2-3, with D perhaps matching TRBD2 (7 bases). CDR3 size: 17 residues. The germline V gene encodes CDR1 MNHEY and CDR2 SVGEGT. V gave up 0 bases and J gave up 3 bases, with 16 bases separating them. CDR3 nucleotide sequence: TGTGCCAGCAGTTACTCGATGGGACGGGGGGCTACAGATACGCAGTATTTT. Its translation: CASSYSMGRGATDTQYF.

The chain's CDR3 is CASSFGHTDTQYF. The CDR3 bases are TGTGCCAGCAGTTTCGGACACACAGATACGCAGTATTTT. This chain connects TRBV12-3 or TRBV12-4 to TRBJ2-3, with D possibly being TRBD1 (5 bases). This CDR3 is built from 13 residues. V dropped 3 bases and J dropped 2 bases, with 6 bases sitting between them.

This rearrangement joins TRBV5-1 to TRBJ2-7, with 8 positions matching TRBD1. Germline V gives CDR1 SGHRS, CDR2 YFSETQ. The CDR3 runs to 15 residues. The V gene end was trimmed by 3 bases and the J gene end by 3 bases; junction bases not matched to a gene: 8. CDR3 sequence: CASSSFLTGVYEQYF. DNA for the CDR3: TGCGCCAGCAGCTCTTTCCTGACAGGGGTCTACGAGCAGTACTTC.